This TCR beta chain was documented in a study of blood T cell repertoires in COVID-19. The overall study: Both acute and convalescent COVID-19 samples were obtained from the United States, Italy and Spain. The cDNA or gDNA used as material had been derived from T cells, B-cell-depleted T cells, or PBMCs.

In the authors' workflow: Quantification of nucleated cells was approximated via reference gene primer amplification. Clones were read by immunoSEQ multiplex PCR, and TCRdb kept only the in-frame ones, dropping some. The D gene and trimming were derived from the DNA, and the V and J assignments and clone size from that table. The profile shows roughly 99,000 clones, 81% of them singletons. Sequenced input: peripheral blood. This receptor was obtained from a woman aged 80 or over with acute or convalescent COVID-19.

Here the CDR3 DNA reads TGTGCCAGCAGTGTTTATGGACAGGGGGCTTCACCCCTCCACTTT. Protein sequence: CASSVYGQGASPLHF. This rearrangement joins TRBV2 to TRBJ1-6, with TRBD1 identical over 11 bases. The CDR3 is 15 residues long. V was pared by 4 bases and J by 9 bases, with 5 bases of the junction left unmatched. CDR1 is SNHLY, CDR2 FYNNEI, per germline. The whole variable domain, remainder taken from reference TRBV2 and TRBJ1-6, is EPEVTQTPSHQVTQMGQEVILRCVPISNHLYFYWYRQILGQKVEFLVSFYNNEISEKSEIFDDQFSVERPDGSNFTLKIRSTKLEDSAMYFCASSVYGQGASPLHFGNGTRLTVT.